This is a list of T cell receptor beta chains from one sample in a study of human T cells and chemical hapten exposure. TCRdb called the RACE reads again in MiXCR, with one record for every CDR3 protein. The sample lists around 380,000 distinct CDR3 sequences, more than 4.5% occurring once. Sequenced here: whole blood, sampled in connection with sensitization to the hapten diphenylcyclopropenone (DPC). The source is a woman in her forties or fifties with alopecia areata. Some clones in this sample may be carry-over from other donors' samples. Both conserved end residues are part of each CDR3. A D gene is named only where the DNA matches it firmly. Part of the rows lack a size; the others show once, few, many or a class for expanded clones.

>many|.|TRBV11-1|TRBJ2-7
CASYAYEQYF
TGTGCCAGCTACGCCTACGAGCAGTACTTC
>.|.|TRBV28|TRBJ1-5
CASSSAGGRSNQPQHF
TGTGCCAGCAGCTCTGCCGGGGGGCGAAGCAATCAGCCCCAGCATTTT
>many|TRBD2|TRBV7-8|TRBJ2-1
CASSLHGGGDNEQFF
TGTGCCAGCAGCCTCCATGGCGGGGGAGACAATGAGCAGTTCTTC
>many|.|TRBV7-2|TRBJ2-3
CASSPDSADTQYF
TGTGCCAGCAGTCCCGATAGTGCAGATACGCAGTATTTT
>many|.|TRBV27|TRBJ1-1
CASSLSGPPNTEAFF
TGTGCCAGCAGTTTAAGCGGTCCACCAAACACTGAAGCTTTCTTT
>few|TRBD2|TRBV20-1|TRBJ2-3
CSARRRGAGGSNTQYF
TGCAGTGCTAGAAGACGGGGAGCGGGGGGTTCCAATACGCAGTATTTT
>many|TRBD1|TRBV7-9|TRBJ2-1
CASSSGQGIGQFF
TGTGCCAGCAGCTCCGGACAGGGGATAGGTCAGTTCTTC
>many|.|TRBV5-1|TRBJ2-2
CASSLGFAGELFF
TGCGCCAGCAGCTTAGGCTTTGCCGGGGAGCTGTTTTTT
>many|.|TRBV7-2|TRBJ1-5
CASSRDGRSDQPQHF
TGTGCCAGCAGCCGGGACGGCCGTTCCGATCAGCCCCAGCATTTT
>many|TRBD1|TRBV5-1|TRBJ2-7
CASSIGLGTGAEYEQYF
TGCGCCAGCAGTATAGGGCTCGGGACAGGGGCCGAGTACGAGCAGTACTTC
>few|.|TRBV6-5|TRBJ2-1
CATKSPSQEQFF
TGTGCCACCAAATCTCCCTCCCAGGAGCAGTTCTTC
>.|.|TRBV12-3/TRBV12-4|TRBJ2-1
CASSLFTSSYNEQFF
TGTGCCAGCAGTTTATTCACGAGCTCCTACAATGAGCAGTTCTTC
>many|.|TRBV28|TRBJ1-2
CASSAQPNYGYTF
TGTGCCAGCAGTGCCCAGCCTAACTATGGCTACACCTTC
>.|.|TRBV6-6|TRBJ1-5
CASSYNLGQPQHF
TGTGCCAGCAGTTATAATTTGGGGCAGCCCCAGCATTTT
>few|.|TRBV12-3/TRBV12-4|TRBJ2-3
CASTFSGGPEDTQYF
TGTGCCAGCACATTTAGTGGGGGGCCGGAGGATACGCAGTATTTT
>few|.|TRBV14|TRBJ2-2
CASSRDVEHLNTGELFF
TGTGCCAGCAGCCGAGACGTTGAACATCTGAACACCGGGGAGCTGTTTTTT
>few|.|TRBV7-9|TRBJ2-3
CASSPTPQGSTDTQYF
TGTGCCAGCAGCCCCACCCCACAGGGATCGACAGATACGCAGTATTTT
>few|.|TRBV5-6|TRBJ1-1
CASSVGHFGTEAFF
TGTGCCAGCAGCGTGGGACACTTTGGGACTGAAGCTTTCTTT
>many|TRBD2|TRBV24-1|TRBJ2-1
CATSGDSISGNNEQFF
TGTGCCACCAGTGGTGATTCCATTAGCGGGAACAATGAGCAGTTCTTC
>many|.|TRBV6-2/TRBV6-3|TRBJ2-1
CASSLRRDYNEQFF
TGTGCCAGCAGTTTGCGGCGGGACTACAATGAGCAGTTCTTC
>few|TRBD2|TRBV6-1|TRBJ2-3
CASSRLAATDTQYF
TGTGCCAGCAGCCGACTAGCGGCCACAGATACGCAGTATTTT
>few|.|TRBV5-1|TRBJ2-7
CASSPGPTTYEQYF
TGCGCCAGCAGCCCGGGACCGACTACCTACGAGCAGTACTTC
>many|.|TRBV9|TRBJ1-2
CASSVEGYRTSGYTF
TGTGCCAGCAGCGTAGAGGGTTACAGGACGAGCGGCTACACCTTC
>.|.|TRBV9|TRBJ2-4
CASSVDGYSAKNIQYF
TGTGCCAGCAGCGTAGATGGTTACTCAGCCAAAAACATTCAGTACTTC
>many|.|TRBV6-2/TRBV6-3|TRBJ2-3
CASRSTATDTQYF
TGTGCCAGCAGATCGACAGCCACAGATACGCAGTATTTT
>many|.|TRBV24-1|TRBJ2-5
CATRRGSEETQYF
TGTGCCACCAGAAGGGGTTCCGAAGAGACCCAGTACTTC
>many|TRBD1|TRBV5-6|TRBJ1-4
CASSIGTGNEKLFF
TGTGCCAGCAGCATAGGGACAGGGAATGAAAAACTGTTTTTT
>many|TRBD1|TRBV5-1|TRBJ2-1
CASSLGTGVYEQFF
TGCGCCAGCAGCTTGGGAACAGGGGTGTATGAGCAGTTCTTC
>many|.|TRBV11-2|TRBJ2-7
CASSSLSYEQYF
TGTGCCAGCAGTTCCCTCTCCTACGAGCAGTACTTC
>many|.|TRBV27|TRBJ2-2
CASSLSVEQTNTGELFF
TGTGCCAGCAGTTTATCGGTTGAGCAGACGAACACCGGGGAGCTGTTTTTT
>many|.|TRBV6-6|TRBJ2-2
CAVNLGTGELFF
TGTGCCGTAAACCTGGGCACCGGGGAGCTGTTTTTT
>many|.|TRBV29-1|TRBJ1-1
CSVGEPGVRSFF
TGCAGCGTTGGGGAGCCTGGTGTGCGATCTTTCTTT